This paragraph covers one T cell receptor beta chain sequence. The CDR3 is 17 residues long. CDR1 and CDR2 from the germline V gene are SEHNR and FQNEAQ (reference sequence). V lost 5 bases to trimming and J lost 1 base, with 15 bases between them. Sequencing of TCR beta was undertaken in CD8+ and CD4+ T cells derived from blood. Through negative isolation, CD4+ and CD8+ T cells were obtained, while TEMRA cells were enriched using FACS. The data are from a study of CD8 T cells in Susac syndrome. Reverse transcription of roughly 0.5 to 1 ug RNA used random hexamers. TCRdb reprocessed the immunoSEQ multiplex PCR reads with MiXCR, giving one entry per CDR3 protein. The table has around 130,000 distinct CDR3 sequences, approximately 95% seen once; the top ten hold approximately 0.12%.

The chain employs TRBV7-9 and TRBJ2-6; D call uncertain. This sequence was found in a human donor with multiple sclerosis. The material sequenced was CD4+ T cells from PBMCs. Here the CDR3 reads CASSRSSRPSGANVLTF. Written as DNA, the CDR3 is TGTGCCAGCAGCCGATCCTCCCGCCCATCTGGGGCCAACGTCCTGACTTTC. Looking up the rest from reference TRBV7-9 and TRBJ2-6 gives the full variable domain: DTGVSQNPRHKITKRGQNVTFRCDPISEHNRLYWYRQTLGQGPEFLTYFQNEAQLEKSRLLSDRFSAERPKGSFSTLEIQRTEQGDSAMYLCASSRSSRPSGANVLTFGAGSRLTVL.